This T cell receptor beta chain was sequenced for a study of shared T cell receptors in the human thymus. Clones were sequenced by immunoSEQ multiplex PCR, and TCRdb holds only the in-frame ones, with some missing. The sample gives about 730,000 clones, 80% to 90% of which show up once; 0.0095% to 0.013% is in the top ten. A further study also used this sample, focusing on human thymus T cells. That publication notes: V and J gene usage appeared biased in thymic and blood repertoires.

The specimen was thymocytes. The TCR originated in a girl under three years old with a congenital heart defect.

CDR3 coding DNA: TGCGCCAGCAGCTTGTGGGAGTACCAAGAGACCCAGTACTTC. It translates to CASSLWEYQETQYF. The chain recombines TRBV5-1 with TRBJ2-5; D may be TRBD2 (5 bases). The germline V gene has CDR1 SGHRS and CDR2 YFSETQ. The CDR3 totals 14 residues. Trimming shortened V by 1 base and J by 0 bases, and 7 bases separated the two germline ends.